The 8 T cell receptor beta chains reported below all come from one sample, sequenced in a study of long-term antiretroviral therapy in people with HIV. Survey-level resolution applied to immunoSEQ assay v3.0. Using immunoSEQ multiplex PCR, the repertoire was profiled, and TCRdb retains in-frame clones only, with some absent. The sample gives about 32,000 clones, approximately 94% of which show up once; 3.6% is in the top ten. Here the sequenced sample was unsorted PBMCs, taken 4.1 years after starting antiretroviral therapy. The source of these receptors is a woman between 45 and 60 years old with HIV.

The chain has TRBV7-3 and TRBJ1-6, with D possibly TRBD1 on 6 matching bases. CDR3 size: 13 residues. Trimming took off 1 base at V and 10 bases at J, with 8 bases between the two ends. Germline CDR1 and CDR2: SGHTA and FQGTGA. The CDR3 sequence is CASSLRQGSPLHF. CDR3 sequence (DNA): TGTGCCAGCAGCTTAAGGCAGGGGTCACCCCTCCACTTT. Variable domain in full (rest from reference TRBV7-3 and TRBJ1-6): GAGVSQTPSNKVTEKGKYVELRCDPISGHTALYWYRQSLGQGPEFLIYFQGTGAADDSGLPNDRFFAVRPEGSVSTLKIQRTERGDSAVYLCASSLRQGSPLHFGNGTRLTVT.

The rearrangement uses TRBV27 and TRBJ1-5; tentatively, D is TRBD1 (6 bases). Per germline, CDR1 MNHEY and CDR2 SMNVEV (reference sequence). The ends were cut back, 6 bases at V and 7 bases at J, with 16 bases in the middle. The CDR3 loop spans 14 amino acids. The CDR3 here is CASRIQGRGQPQHF. DNA of the CDR3: TGTGCCAGCAGGATACAGGGACGTGGGCAGCCCCAGCATTTT.

The chain uses TRBV9 and TRBJ2-3; perhaps D is TRBD1 or TRBD2 (6 bases each). Per the germline V gene, CDR1 is SGDLS and CDR2 is YYNGEE. The V end lost 1 base, the J end lost 2 bases, and 11 bases lay between the germline ends. The CDR3 is 15 residues long. CDR3: CASSVTGTYTDTQYF. As DNA, the CDR3 is TGTGCCAGCAGCGTAACAGGGACTTACACAGATACGCAGTATTTT.

The J gene is TRBJ1-4, the V gene TRBV15, with D possibly TRBD1 on 6 matching bases. Looked up from germline, CDR1 is LNHNV and CDR2 is YYDKDF (reference sequence). The CDR3 runs 12 residues. V lost 4 bases to trimming and J lost 11 bases, with 11 bases between them. The CDR3 here is CATSITGRKLFF. The CDR3, as DNA: TGTGCCACCAGCATTACAGGGAGGAAACTGTTTTTT.

CDR3 loop: CASSQGRDKGVGGYTF. For the CDR3, the DNA is TGTGCCAGCAGCCAAGGCCGGGACAAAGGGGTAGGCGGCTACACCTTC. The chain joins TRBV4-2 to TRBJ1-2, with D possibly TRBD1 on 6 matching bases. Looked up from germline, CDR1 is LGHNA and CDR2 is YNFKEQ. Between the trimmed V and J ends, which lost 1 base and 8 bases, there was a span of 20 bases. The CDR3 has 16 residues.

The rearrangement links TRBV2 to TRBJ2-1; D might be TRBD1 (6 bases). The length of the CDR3 is 14 residues. With 10 bases removed from V and 3 bases from J, the gap between germline ends came to 16 bases. Germline V lookup: CDR1 SNHLY, CDR2 FYNNEI. Here the CDR3 reads CATRDRTYYNEQFF. CDR3 sequence (DNA): TGTGCCACCCGAGACAGGACCTACTACAATGAGCAGTTCTTC.

This clone was seen only once. CDR3 bases: TGTGCCAGCAGTGAGACGGGGCTTAGTGAAAAACTGTTTTTT. Residues: CASSETGLSEKLFF. V and J are TRBV6-4 and TRBJ1-4; weak D call: TRBD1 (5 bases). CDR3 length: 14 residues. Trimming took 3 bases from V and 7 from J, leaving 12 bases between them. Germline V lookup: CDR1 MRHNA, CDR2 SNTAGT.

The V gene is TRBV18, the J gene TRBJ1-1; tentative D call: TRBD1 (6 bases). V was cut by 1 base and J by 7 bases, with 7 bases left in between. Per germline, CDR1 KGHSH and CDR2 LQKENI. This CDR3 region has 12 residues. CDR3 in amino acids: CASSPQGGEAFF. In DNA, the CDR3 is TGTGCCAGCTCACCACAGGGGGGTGAAGCTTTCTTT. The full variable domain, rest sourced from reference TRBV18 and TRBJ1-1, is NAGVMQNPRHLVRRRGQEARLRCSPMKGHSHVYWYRQLPEEGLKFMVYLQKENIIDESGMPKERFSAEFPKEGPSILRIQQVVRGDSAAYFCASSPQGGEAFFGQGTRLTVV.